This T cell receptor beta chain was identified during a study of T cells expressing NK-cell markers. This CDR3 is built from 14 residues. After re-calling the 5' RACE reads, TCRdb lists one entry per CDR3 protein, DNA absent. Its listing shows 500,000 or so distinct CDR3 sequences. The source of this sequence is a man in his late teens or twenties in good health. The chain joins TRBV12-3 or TRBV12-4 to TRBJ2-1; the D call from TCRdb, TRBD2, cannot be confirmed without DNA. Sequencing was performed on blood T cells: a sorted CD56 or NKG2C T cell subset, CD4+ or CD8+ T cells, or bulk PBMC T cells (not recorded which). The CDR3 sequence: CASSLLLADNEQFF.